The 31 T cell receptor beta chains below were found in one sample sequenced in a study of T cells in localized non-small cell lung cancer (dated by TCRdb to the early 2020s). The library was prepared using the immunoSEQ multiplex PCR assay. The source is immuneACCESS, and TCRdb retained only in-frame sequences with V and J called. Part of the clones is not carried over; for the studies checked, unresolved V genes explain less than half of this, and the remainder is unexplained. The sample contains 5,000 to 7,000 clones, 85% of them found a single time. Together, the top ten hold around 9.1% of the sample. Specimen: PBMCs, collected before any cancer treatment. The origin of the receptors is a woman between 35 and 70 years old with stage II lung adenocarcinoma.

The V call is TRBV6-4, the J call TRBJ2-6; either TRBD1 or TRBD2 may supply D (6 bases each). Trimming took off 0 bases at V and 2 bases at J, with 8 bases between the two ends. Germline assignment: CDR1 MRHNA and CDR2 SNTAGT. The CDR3 consists of 16 residues. The CDR3 coding sequence is TGTGCCAGCAGTGACTCGGGGGGCGCTGGGGCCAACGTCCTGACTTTC. As protein: CASSDSGGAGANVLTF.

The chain carries TRBV6-5 and TRBJ2-7, with 9 positions matching TRBD2. CDR3 size: 14 residues. CDR1 is MNHEY and CDR2 is SVGAGI in the germline V gene. J gave up 6 bases and V 5 bases, and 8 bases lay outside the gene matches. CDR3 sequence (DNA): TGTGCCAGCAGTCCCGAGGCGGGGGGGCTCGAGCAGTACTTC. Amino acid sequence: CASSPEAGGLEQYF.

CDR3 nucleotide sequence: TGTGCCAGCAGCCAGGCTGGGGGCGTATACCATGAGCAGTTCTTC. Translating gives CASSQAGGVYHEQFF. The chain has TRBV7-9 and TRBJ2-1; tentative D call: TRBD1 (6 bases). The CDR3 spans 15 residues. Germline CDR1 and CDR2: SEHNR and FQNEAQ (reference sequence). The germline V and J ends were trimmed by 5 bases and 8 bases, with 19 bases remaining between them.

The chain couples TRBV19 to TRBJ1-2; D gene ambiguous. CDR3 length: 15 amino acids. Trimming removed 11 bases from V and 0 bases from J, with 19 bases in between. From germline, CDR1 is LNHDA and CDR2 SQIVND (reference sequence). The CDR3 DNA is TGTGCCTCGACCCGGGATCACTGGGCTAACTATGGCTACACCTTC. Translating gives CASTRDHWANYGYTF. Full variable domain (outside the CDR3, taken from reference TRBV19 and TRBJ1-2): DGGITQSPKYLFRKEGQNVTLSCEQNLNHDAMYWYRQDPGQGLRLIYYSQIVNDFQKGDIAEGYSVSREKKESFPLTVTSAQKNPTAFYLCASTRDHWANYGYTFGSGTRLTVV.

V and J are TRBV6-1 and TRBJ2-1; 8 positions match TRBD1. This CDR3 is built from 14 residues. Germline CDR1 is MNHNS and CDR2 is SASEGT. V trimming: 7 bases; J trimming: 6 bases; junction bases outside the gene matches: 8. CDR3 bases: TGTGCCAGCAACCGACAGGGGTCGTTCAATGAGCAGTTCTTC. Protein sequence: CASNRQGSFNEQFF.

The chain has TRBV6-1 and TRBJ2-1, with D hard to call. This CDR3 region has 12 residues. The V and J ends lost 5 bases and 1 base respectively, with 3 bases between them. CDR1 MNHNS and CDR2 SASEGT come from the germline V gene. CDR3 protein: CASSTSYNEQFF. Written as DNA, the CDR3 is TGTGCCAGCAGTACTTCCTACAATGAGCAGTTCTTC.

Details on this clone: Other nucleotide sequences from this sample produce the same CDR3. The rearrangement uses TRBV4-3 and TRBJ1-2; D is unclear. This CDR3 is 15 amino acids long. Between the trimmed V and J ends, which lost 0 bases and 2 bases, there was a span of 10 bases. CDR1 and CDR2 from the germline V gene are LGHNA and YSLEER. The DNA for the CDR3 is TGCGCCAGCAGCCAAGACCAGCTTATCAACTATGGCTACACCTTC. It translates to CASSQDQLINYGYTF.

The chain carries TRBV6-1 and TRBJ2-1, with D uncertain. The germline V gene encodes CDR1 MNHNS and CDR2 SASEGT. V was clipped by 4 bases and J by 0 bases, with 7 bases between them. The length of the CDR3 is 14 residues. This chain's CDR3 is CASSGMSSYNEQFF. CDR3 nucleotides: TGTGCCAGCAGTGGGATGAGCTCCTACAATGAGCAGTTCTTC.

The chain uses TRBV15 and TRBJ2-2; D uncertain. The CDR3 is 12 residues long. Germline V gene data show CDR1 as LNHNV and CDR2 as YYDKDF (reference sequence). Between the trimmed V and J ends, which lost 6 bases and 4 bases, there was a span of 6 bases. CDR3 DNA: TGTGCCACCAGTCCCGGCACCGGGGAGCTGTTTTTT. This sequence encodes CATSPGTGELFF.

The chain combines TRBV4-1 with TRBJ2-7; D may be TRBD1 or TRBD2 (5 bases each). This CDR3 has 16 residues. CDR1 and CDR2 (germline): MGHRA, YSYEKL. Trimming left V 4 bases short and J 6 bases short, with 22 bases between. CDR3 DNA sequence: TGCGCCAGCAGCCTGACGGCCCGGGACCCTCCAAGCGAGCAGTACTTC. This codes for CASSLTARDPPSEQYF.

The chain is built from TRBV5-6 and TRBJ1-3; D is perhaps TRBD1 (5 bases). The germline CDR1 and CDR2 sequences are SGHDT and YYEEEE. The CDR3 loop spans 16 amino acids. Trimming took off 4 bases at V and 4 bases at J, with 18 bases between the two ends. CDR3: CASSPKTQTVGNTIYF. The CDR3 coding sequence is TGTGCCAGCAGCCCCAAGACCCAGACAGTGGGAAACACCATATATTTT.

The chain combines TRBV6-1 with TRBJ2-3; the D is unclear. Trimming left V 1 base short and J 2 bases short, with 4 bases between. This CDR3 region has 13 residues. Germline loops: CDR1 MNHNS, CDR2 SASEGT. CDR3 coding DNA: TGTGCCAGCAGTGAAGGTCCCACAGATACGCAGTATTTT. It codes for CASSEGPTDTQYF.

This chain joins TRBV10-3 and TRBJ2-5; the D gene is possibly TRBD1 (6 bases). V was trimmed by 8 bases and J by 0 bases, leaving 13 bases between them. This CDR3 is built from 14 residues. Germline V gene sequence: CDR1 ENHRY, CDR2 SYGVKD. CDR3 loop: CAIGQTGNQETQYF. CDR3 DNA: TGTGCCATCGGGCAGACAGGAAACCAAGAGACCCAGTACTTC.

In DNA, the CDR3 is TGTGCCAGCAGCTCTCCGGACAGGGCTTACAATGAGCAGTTCTTC. Translated: CASSSPDRAYNEQFF. The chain links TRBV5-4 to TRBJ2-1, with 8 bases matching TRBD1. The germline V gene has CDR1 SGHNT and CDR2 YYREEE (reference sequence). The CDR3 totals 15 residues. After removal of 3 bases from V and 4 bases from J, the junction contained 6 bases not matched to a gene.

The V call is TRBV18, the J call TRBJ2-2; D not certain. The V and J ends lost 1 base and 0 bases respectively, with 9 bases between them. This CDR3 comprises 16 residues. CDR1 KGHSH and CDR2 LQKENI come from the germline V gene. Here the CDR3 DNA reads TGTGCCAGCTCACCACAGGGCAGGACGAACACCGGGGAGCTGTTTTTT. Its protein is CASSPQGRTNTGELFF.

This chain links TRBV9 with TRBJ2-7, with TRBD2 identical over 9 bases. Germline CDR1 is SGDLS and CDR2 is YYNGEE. The CDR3 totals 15 residues. After removal of 3 bases from V and 5 bases from J, the junction contained 9 bases not matched to a gene. The CDR3 reads CASSDGTSKFHEQYF. CDR3 coding DNA: TGTGCCAGCAGCGACGGGACTAGCAAATTCCACGAGCAGTACTTC.

The CDR3 coding sequence is TGTGCCAGCCGGGACAGCGGTAATGAAAAACTGTTTTTT. It specifies CASRDSGNEKLFF. The chain couples TRBV6-5 to TRBJ1-4; 7 bases line up with TRBD1. The CDR3 has 13 amino acids. V trimming: 8 bases; J trimming: 4 bases; junction bases outside the gene matches: 4. Germline V gene lookup returns CDR1 MNHEY and CDR2 SVGAGI.

The chain links TRBV11-2 to TRBJ1-2; D unclear. Between the trimmed V and J ends, which lost 1 base and 5 bases, there was a span of 17 bases. Per the germline V gene, CDR1 is SGHAT and CDR2 is FQNNGV. This CDR3 contains 16 residues. For the CDR3, the DNA is TGTGCCAGCAGCTTAGTAGGTCAGGAACTGGTGTATGGCTACACCTTC. Its protein is CASSLVGQELVYGYTF. The full variable domain, completed using reference TRBV11-2 and TRBJ1-2, is EAGVAQSPRYKIIEKRQSVAFWCNPISGHATLYWYQQILGQGPKLLIQFQNNGVVDDSQLPKDRFSAERLKGVDSTLKIQPAKLEDSAVYLCASSLVGQELVYGYTFGSGTRLTVV.

The rearrangement links TRBV19 to TRBJ1-1; 12 bases map to TRBD1. V dropped 6 bases and J dropped 4; count of bases not matched to a gene: 6. The CDR3 covers 15 residues. From germline, CDR1 is LNHDA and CDR2 SQIVND (reference sequence). The CDR3 reads CASRGGTGGLTEAFF. CDR3 sequence (DNA): TGTGCCAGTAGGGGTGGGACAGGGGGCCTCACTGAAGCTTTCTTT. Full variable domain (remainder filled in from reference TRBV19 and TRBJ1-1): DGGITQSPKYLFRKEGQNVTLSCEQNLNHDAMYWYRQDPGQGLRLIYYSQIVNDFQKGDIAEGYSVSREKKESFPLTVTSAQKNPTAFYLCASRGGTGGLTEAFFGQGTRLTVV.

The chain has TRBV2 and TRBJ1-6; tentatively, D is TRBD1 (6 bases). Between the trimmed V and J ends, which lost 7 bases and 5 bases, there was a span of 9 bases. This CDR3 is 13 amino acids long. The germline CDR1 and CDR2 sequences are SNHLY and FYNNEI. This chain's CDR3 is CASKGDHNSPLHF. Here the CDR3 DNA reads TGTGCCAGCAAGGGGGACCATAATTCACCCCTCCACTTT.

The V gene is TRBV5-1, the J gene TRBJ2-3, with 12 bases matching TRBD2. Germline-derived CDR1 and CDR2 are SGHRS and YFSETQ. Trimming cost V 4 bases and J 4 bases; bases outside gene matches: 10. CDR3 length: 17 amino acids. DNA of the CDR3: TGCGCCAGCAGCAGGGATGTGACTAGCGGGGGCTCAGATACGCAGTATTTT. Translating it yields CASSRDVTSGGSDTQYF. Based on the CDR3 plus reference TRBV5-1 and TRBJ2-3, the full variable domain is KAGVTQTPRYLIKTRGQQVTLSCSPISGHRSVSWYQQTPGQGLQFLFEYFSETQRNKGNFPGRFSGRQFSNSRSEMNVSTLELGDSALYLCASSRDVTSGGSDTQYFGPGTRLTVL.

This clone came up once. The CDR3, as DNA: TGTGCCATCAGTGAGTCGACCTCCGCAACTAATGAAAAACTGTTTTTT. This codes for CAISESTSATNEKLFF. The chain links TRBV10-3 to TRBJ1-4; D not certain. Germline V gives CDR1 ENHRY, CDR2 SYGVKD. This CDR3 contains 16 residues. V shed 0 bases and J shed 0 bases, with 8 bases lying between them.

Notes on this clone: Here the CDR3 omits its conserved ending phenylalanine or tryptophan, so a read error is the likely source. It is unclear where the CDR3 begins or ends on the DNA, so no DNA is shown, and the CDR3 is as TCRdb lists it. V is TRBV7-8 and J is TRBJ2-7; no DNA check was done on the table's D call, TRBD2. CDR1 is SGHVS, CDR2 FQNEAQ, per germline. The CDR3 is 11 residues long, counting both termini. CDR3 residues: CASSLGEHRGY.

The V and J genes are TRBV30 and TRBJ1-1, with D possibly being TRBD1 (6 bases). V was trimmed by 4 bases and J by 1 base, leaving 10 bases between them. CDR3 length: 13 amino acids. CDR1 and CDR2 (germline): GTSNPN, SVGIG (reference sequence). The CDR3 coding sequence is TGTGCCTGGACCGTAGGGGGGAACACTGAAGCTTTCTTT. Translated: CAWTVGGNTEAFF.

This sequence joins TRBV5-1 and TRBJ2-5, with 8 bases fitting TRBD1. Per the germline V gene, CDR1 is SGHRS and CDR2 is YFSETQ. The ends lost 2 bases at V and 6 bases at J; junction bases unmatched: 9. The CDR3 covers 15 residues. The CDR3 DNA is TGCGCCAGCAGCTTCCAGGGACAGGTTGTGAAGACCCAGTACTTC. Its translation is CASSFQGQVVKTQYF. Filled out from reference TRBV5-1 and TRBJ2-5, the complete variable domain reads KAGVTQTPRYLIKTRGQQVTLSCSPISGHRSVSWYQQTPGQGLQFLFEYFSETQRNKGNFPGRFSGRQFSNSRSEMNVSTLELGDSALYLCASSFQGQVVKTQYFGPGTRLLVL.

The chain combines TRBV5-1 with TRBJ2-1; D is perhaps TRBD1 (6 bases). The CDR3 has 14 residues. The germline CDR1 and CDR2 sequences are SGHRS and YFSETQ. V dropped 4 bases and J dropped 4 bases, with 12 bases sitting between them. The CDR3 DNA reads as TGCGCCAGCAGCGGGGGACACCCGTACAATGAGCAGTTCTTC. Protein: CASSGGHPYNEQFF.

This clone came up once. J is TRBJ2-5 and V is TRBV30; TRBD2 might be the D (6 bases). Germline CDR1 GTSNPN, CDR2 SVGIG (reference sequence). The V and J ends lost 8 bases and 0 bases respectively, with 19 bases between them. This CDR3 contains 15 residues. Here the CDR3 DNA reads TGTGCCGGTGGGACGGCTGGGGGGTACCAAGAGACCCAGTACTTC. This gives the protein CAGGTAGGYQETQYF. Full variable domain (rest looked up from reference TRBV30 and TRBJ2-5): SQTIHQWPATLVQPVGSPLSLECTVEGTSNPNLYWYRQAAGRGLQLLFYSVGIGQISSEVPQNLSASRPQDRQFILSSKKLLLSDSGFYLCAGGTAGGYQETQYFGPGTRLLVL.

V gene TRBV6-5 combines with J gene TRBJ2-7; 7 nucleotides match TRBD2. Germline assignment: CDR1 MNHEY and CDR2 SVGAGI. V was pared by 6 bases and J by 1 base, with 9 bases of the junction left unmatched. CDR3 size: 15 residues. The CDR3 protein is CASSPGGGRSYEQYF. The CDR3 DNA follows: TGTGCCAGCAGCCCTGGTGGCGGGAGATCCTACGAGCAGTACTTC.

The chain uses TRBV5-4 and TRBJ1-3; D is unclear. V was clipped by 1 base and J by 2 bases, with 19 bases between them. The CDR3 runs 18 residues. Germline CDR1 and CDR2: SGHNT and YYREEE (reference sequence). The chain's CDR3 is CASSLSPIILPAGNTIYF. The CDR3, as DNA: TGTGCCAGCAGCTTGTCCCCGATTATCCTGCCTGCTGGAAACACCATATATTTT.

This chain joins TRBV30 and TRBJ1-4, with 7 positions matching TRBD1. Losses at the gene ends were 7 bases for V and 3 bases for J; bases not matched to a gene: 8. The CDR3 runs 14 residues. CDR1 GTSNPN and CDR2 SVGIG come from the germline V gene (reference sequence). The CDR3 spells CALTRQGANEKLFF. CDR3 nucleotide sequence: TGTGCCTTGACGAGACAGGGAGCTAATGAAAAACTGTTTTTT.

The chain is built from TRBV5-1 and TRBJ2-7; TRBD1 might be the D (6 bases). This CDR3 has 15 residues. Germline V gene sequence: CDR1 SGHRS, CDR2 YFSETQ. Trimming pared 4 bases from V and 3 bases from J, leaving 17 bases between. CDR3 residues: CASSPARDTNYEQYF. The CDR3 nucleotides read TGCGCCAGCAGCCCGGCCCGGGACACCAACTACGAGCAGTACTTC.